These 23 T cell receptor beta chains share one sample of origin, sequenced in a study of T cells in Graves' hyperthyroidism and ophthalmopathy. RNA transcripts yielded amplified TCR beta CDR3 regions. The TCR CDR3 was amplified in a first-round RT-PCR using the HTBI primer set. One entry per CDR3 protein results from TCRdb running MiXCR on the multiplex PCR reads. Of nearly 600,000 distinct CDR3 sequences listed, approximately 15% were seen once; the top ten hold under 7%. The sequenced sample was blood. The origin of the receptors is a woman aged 25 to 45 with Graves' hyperthyroidism that later progressed to Graves' ophthalmopathy.

Points on this clonotype: A much larger clone lies a single base off, so this may be a read error. The chain joins TRBV20-1 to TRBJ2-5; tentatively, D is TRBD2 (6 bases). CDR3 length: 15 residues. Germline CDR1 is DFQATT and CDR2 is SNEGSKA (reference sequence). The CDR3 nucleotides read TGCAGTGCTAGAGATCGTGGGGGGTCGGAAGAGACCCTGTACTTC. Amino acid sequence: CSARDRGGSEETLYF.

This clonotype was picked up a small number of times. The J gene is TRBJ1-6, the V gene TRBV28; D call uncertain. Trimming removed 3 bases at V and 8 bases at J, with 8 bases between. Germline V gives CDR1 MDHEN, CDR2 SYDVKM. CDR3 size: 13 residues. CDR3 bases: TGTGCCAGCAGTTTGGCTACACATTCACCCCTCCACTTT. Amino acids: CASSLATHSPLHF. The full variable domain, rest sourced from reference TRBV28 and TRBJ1-6, is DVKVTQSSRYLVKRTGEKVFLECVQDMDHENMFWYRQDPGLGLRLIYFSYDVKMKEKGDIPEGYSVSREKKERFSLILESASTNQTSMYLCASSLATHSPLHFGNGTRLTVT.

This clonotype was recorded at least ten times. The CDR3 loop reads CSARVFGTGDNSPLHF. The CDR3 bases are TGCAGTGCTAGGGTATTCGGGACAGGTGATAATTCACCCCTCCACTTT. The J gene is TRBJ1-6, the V gene TRBV20-1; 8 bases match TRBD1. CDR1 is DFQATT, CDR2 SNEGSKA, per germline (reference sequence). The CDR3 extends over 16 amino acids. The V and J ends lost 3 bases and 5 bases, in that order; junction bases with no gene match: 9.

This clonotype was recorded at least ten times. This chain joins TRBV7-9 and TRBJ2-7, with D possibly called TRBD1 or TRBD2 (5 bases each). This CDR3 is built from 14 residues. CDR1 and CDR2 (germline): SEHNR, FQNEAQ (reference sequence). Trimming removed 6 bases from V and 2 bases from J, with 14 bases in between. The CDR3 loop is CASSTGTDTYEQYF. In nucleotides, the CDR3 is TGTGCCAGCAGTACCGGGACGGACACCTACGAGCAGTACTTC.

Only a few counts were recorded for this clonotype. The chain employs TRBV7-3 and TRBJ2-3, with TRBD2 matching over 10 bases. V lost 5 bases and J lost 2; bases outside the gene matches: 10. CDR1 and CDR2 from the germline V gene are SGHTA and FQGTGA. This CDR3 comprises 17 residues. CDR3 region: CASSPSLLAGVTDTQYF. Written as DNA, the CDR3 is TGTGCCAGCAGCCCATCGCTCCTAGCGGGGGTCACAGATACGCAGTATTTT.

This clonotype showed up just a few times. The rearrangement uses TRBV3-1 and TRBJ1-1; no definite D call. The CDR3 spans 16 residues. Germline V gene lookup returns CDR1 LGHDT and CDR2 YNNKEL (reference sequence). Trimming removed 0 bases from V and 1 base from J, with 12 bases in between. The CDR3 reads CASSQESFMGNTEAFF. The DNA for the CDR3 is TGTGCCAGCAGCCAAGAAAGTTTTATGGGGAACACTGAAGCTTTCTTT.

There are many counts of this clonotype. The V and J genes are TRBV5-1 and TRBJ2-3; D is uncertain. Trimming took 3 bases from V and 4 from J, leaving 6 bases between them. Germline assignment: CDR1 SGHRS and CDR2 YFSETQ. The CDR3 consists of 12 residues. The chain's CDR3 is CASSSSPDTQYF. CDR3 DNA sequence: TGCGCCAGCAGCTCCAGCCCAGATACGCAGTATTTT.

A few counts support this clonotype. The chain combines TRBV27 with TRBJ2-1; TRBD2 matches at 9 bases. The CDR3 length is 15 residues. The V gene end was trimmed by 6 bases and the J gene end by 7 bases; junction bases not matched to a gene: 10. Germline V CDR1 and CDR2: MNHEY, SMNVEV (reference sequence). The CDR3 loop is CASSLSGRLWNEQFF. CDR3 sequence (DNA): TGTGCCAGCAGCCTTAGCGGGAGACTTTGGAATGAGCAGTTCTTC.

This chain links TRBV6-1 with TRBJ2-2; D is perhaps TRBD1 or TRBD2 (5 bases each). The germline V gene has CDR1 MNHNS and CDR2 SASEGT. Trimming cost V 6 bases and J 1 base, with 12 bases left between them. The CDR3 runs 15 residues. CDR3 loop: CASRDGTVNTGELFF. The DNA of the CDR3 is TGTGCCAGCAGAGATGGGACGGTGAACACCGGGGAGCTGTTTTTT.

This clonotype was recorded many times. The chain joins TRBV7-2 to TRBJ1-5, with TRBD1 as a possible D gene (5 bases). The CDR3 covers 14 residues. Trimming stripped 0 bases from V and 4 bases from J, with 7 bases between. Germline CDR1 reads SGHTA; CDR2 reads FQGNSA. CDR3: CASSLAGGNQPQHF. CDR3 nucleotide sequence: TGTGCCAGCAGCTTAGCGGGGGGAAATCAGCCCCAGCATTTT.

This clonotype was counted many times. This sequence joins TRBV20-1 and TRBJ2-1; D ambiguous. V was cut by 3 bases and J by 9 bases, with 9 bases left in between. The CDR3 has 11 residues. From germline, CDR1 is DFQATT and CDR2 SNEGSKA (reference sequence). The CDR3 DNA is TGCAGTGCTAGGTCGGCGACTGAGCAGTTCTTC. It codes for CSARSATEQFF.

J is TRBJ1-1 and V is TRBV29-1, with 9 bases aligning to TRBD1. Per the germline V gene, CDR1 is SQVTM and CDR2 is ANQGSEA. The CDR3 is 13 amino acids. J gave up 4 bases and V 8 bases, and 8 bases lay outside the gene matches. CDR3 DNA sequence: TGCAGCTCACTGACAGGGGGGGGCACTGAAGCTTTCTTT. It encodes CSSLTGGGTEAFF.

This clonotype came up many times. This sequence joins TRBV7-2 and TRBJ2-3; the D gene is possibly TRBD1 (5 bases). Trimming took off 7 bases at V and 6 bases at J, with 17 bases between the two ends. CDR1 and CDR2 (germline): SGHTA, FQGNSA. The CDR3 runs 14 residues. CDR3 nucleotide sequence: TGTGCCAGCAACAGACAGCCTGGAAGGGATACGCAGTATTTT. This gives the protein CASNRQPGRDTQYF.

This clonotype was seen many times. The V and J genes are TRBV27 and TRBJ1-3, with D possibly being TRBD1 (6 bases). Germline-derived CDR1 and CDR2 are MNHEY and SMNVEV (reference sequence). V lost 2 bases and J lost 4, with 12 bases in between. CDR3 length: 15 residues. DNA for the CDR3: TGTGCCAGCAGTTTAAACGGGGGGCTAGGAAACACCATATATTTT. Protein: CASSLNGGLGNTIYF.

This clonotype was counted many times. This sequence joins TRBV28 and TRBJ1-2; possibly TRBD1 for D (6 bases). V lost 5 bases and J lost 7, with 14 bases in between. Germline lookup yields CDR1 MDHEN and CDR2 SYDVKM. CDR3 length: 13 amino acids. Here the CDR3 DNA reads TGTGCCAGCAGTGTGACGGGGACAACTGGCTACACCTTC. This sequence encodes CASSVTGTTGYTF.

This clonotype showed up just a few times. The chain joins TRBV4-3 to TRBJ1-4, with D possibly TRBD1 on 5 matching bases. Trimming took off 0 bases at V and 7 bases at J, with 9 bases between the two ends. CDR1 and CDR2 from the germline V gene are LGHNA and YSLEER. CDR3 length: 14 amino acids. CDR3 DNA sequence: TGCGCCAGCAGCCAAGATGTTGGGGGTGAAAAACTGTTTTTT. The encoded protein is CASSQDVGGEKLFF.

This clonotype appeared many times. The chain recombines TRBV9 with TRBJ2-2; 7 nucleotides line up with TRBD2. The CDR3 has 14 residues. Germline-derived CDR1 and CDR2 are SGDLS and YYNGEE. Trimming at V came to 0 bases and at J to 7 bases, leaving 3 bases not matched to a gene. For the CDR3, the DNA is TGTGCCAGCAGCGTAGACCCTAGCGGCGGGGAGCTGTTTTTT. Protein sequence: CASSVDPSGGELFF.

This clonotype showed up just a few times. This chain links TRBV19 with TRBJ2-2; 9 nucleotides agree with TRBD2. The CDR3 consists of 14 residues. Germline V gene data show CDR1 as LNHDA and CDR2 as SQIVND (reference sequence). The V and J ends lost 5 bases and 7 bases, in that order; junction bases with no gene match: 5. Here the CDR3 reads CASSSSGTGGELFF. The CDR3 DNA reads TGTGCCAGTAGTTCTAGCGGGACTGGCGGGGAGCTGTTTTTT. The full variable domain, its missing parts supplied by reference TRBV19 and TRBJ2-2, is DGGITQSPKYLFRKEGQNVTLSCEQNLNHDAMYWYRQDPGQGLRLIYYSQIVNDFQKGDIAEGYSVSREKKESFPLTVTSAQKNPTAFYLCASSSSGTGGELFFGEGSRLTVL.

This clonotype was recorded many times. The chain carries TRBV28 and TRBJ2-3; unclear D gene. Germline V gives CDR1 MDHEN, CDR2 SYDVKM. Trimming removed 11 bases at V and 2 bases at J, with 14 bases between. The CDR3 is 13 residues long. The CDR3 loop reads CACLEHPTDTQYF. The CDR3, as DNA: TGTGCCTGCCTCGAGCACCCCACAGATACGCAGTATTTT.

The chain carries TRBV5-1 and TRBJ1-4, with 7 positions matching TRBD1. Germline assignment: CDR1 SGHRS and CDR2 YFSETQ. Losses at the gene ends were 0 bases for V and 2 bases for J; bases not matched to a gene: 4. The CDR3 has 16 amino acids. The CDR3 DNA sequence: TGCGCCAGCAGCTTGGAGACAGGGATCACTAATGAAAAACTGTTTTTT. It encodes CASSLETGITNEKLFF.

This clonotype has more than one count but fewer than ten. The chain uses TRBV30 and TRBJ1-2, with D unclear. Germline CDR1 and CDR2: GTSNPN and SVGIG (reference sequence). V was clipped by 2 bases and J by 4 bases, with 8 bases between them. The CDR3 spans 12 residues. CDR3 in amino acids: CAWSLRIYGYTF. Here the CDR3 DNA reads TGTGCCTGGAGTCTCAGGATCTATGGCTACACCTTC.

This clonotype was counted a few times. Because the CDR3 is missing its conserved closing phenylalanine or tryptophan, this is likely a read error. The chain carries TRBV6-2 or TRBV6-3 and TRBJ2-7; the D is unclear. V was trimmed by 2 bases and J by 0 bases, leaving 8 bases between them. Germline V gene lookup returns CDR1 MNHEY and CDR2 SVGEGT. The CDR3 runs 14 residues. CDR3 protein: CASSYPGSSYEQYL. CDR3 in DNA: TGTGCCAGCAGTTACCCTGGATCCTCCTACGAGCAGTACCTC.

In its sample, this clonotype was seen a few times. The V and J genes are TRBV28 and TRBJ1-5; D uncertain. Germline CDR1 is MDHEN and CDR2 is SYDVKM. V lost 7 bases and J lost 7, with 11 bases in between. There are 12 residues in the CDR3. This CDR3 is CASTNPGQPQHF. The CDR3 DNA sequence: TGTGCCAGCACTAACCCCGGGCAGCCCCAGCATTTT.